This T cell receptor beta chain derives from a study of Ad26.COV2.S vaccination and SARS-CoV-2 variants. The table came from immunoSEQ multiplex PCR; TCRdb's copy has only in-frame clones and leaves some out. Of about 680,000 clones listed, around 89% were seen once; the top ten hold approximately 1.5%. Findings of the study overall: Analyses that measured TCR breadth and depth may have underestimated total T cell responses. Spike-specific TCR breadth ran higher among vaccine recipients than placebo recipients. Participants given vaccine showed non-spike TCR breadth similar to that of placebo recipients.

V was clipped by 2 bases and J by 6 bases, with 19 bases between them. This CDR3 has 17 residues. The germline CDR1 and CDR2 sequences are SNHLY and FYNNEI. In the case of this clone: Its antigen is not known.

Treatment indicated: some 20 received Ad26.COV2.S at low or high dose, single or two shots; roughly five received placebo; per-sample allocation not given. Following the first vaccine or placebo injection, samples were taken on day 63. The vaccine antigen was prefusion-stabilized Wuhan SARS-CoV-2 spike. This receptor was obtained from a person aged 18 to 59 who received the Ad26.COV2.S COVID-19 vaccine or a placebo. The chain is built from TRBV2 and TRBJ2-2; no firm D call. Material: peripheral blood, obtained in a trial of Ad26.COV2.S vaccine versus placebo. The CDR3 region is CASSEFYSIRSPGELFF. The CDR3, as DNA: TGTGCCAGCAGTGAATTCTACAGCATTCGGAGTCCCGGGGAGCTGTTTTTT.